This note documents a single T cell receptor beta chain sequence. What it recognizes is unknown. This entry is derived from a study of T cell responses to AZD1222 COVID-19 vaccine. General study findings and limits: Targeting of unmutated variant regions was reportedly seen in nearly half of spike-specific TCRs. Possibly, clonal diversity was underestimated; donors were largely white British and included more females. Spike-specific TCR depth and breadth grew after two AZD1222 doses.

CDR3 length: 11 residues. The V gene lost 2 bases and the J gene lost 12 bases, with 9 bases spanning the gap. Germline-derived CDR1 and CDR2 are SGHKS and YYEKEE (reference sequence). The assay was immunoSEQ multiplex PCR, and TCRdb's table has in-frame clones only and misses some. The table includes approximately 200,000 clones, just over 90% detected once. V and J are TRBV5-5 and TRBJ2-4; D uncertain. This clonotype was sampled from an adult who received the AZD1222 COVID-19 vaccine. This specimen consisted of peripheral blood, obtained 28 days after the second AZD1222 dose. CDR3 protein: CASSFSANQYF. CDR3 in DNA: TGTGCCAGCAGCTTCAGCGCCAATCAGTACTTC.